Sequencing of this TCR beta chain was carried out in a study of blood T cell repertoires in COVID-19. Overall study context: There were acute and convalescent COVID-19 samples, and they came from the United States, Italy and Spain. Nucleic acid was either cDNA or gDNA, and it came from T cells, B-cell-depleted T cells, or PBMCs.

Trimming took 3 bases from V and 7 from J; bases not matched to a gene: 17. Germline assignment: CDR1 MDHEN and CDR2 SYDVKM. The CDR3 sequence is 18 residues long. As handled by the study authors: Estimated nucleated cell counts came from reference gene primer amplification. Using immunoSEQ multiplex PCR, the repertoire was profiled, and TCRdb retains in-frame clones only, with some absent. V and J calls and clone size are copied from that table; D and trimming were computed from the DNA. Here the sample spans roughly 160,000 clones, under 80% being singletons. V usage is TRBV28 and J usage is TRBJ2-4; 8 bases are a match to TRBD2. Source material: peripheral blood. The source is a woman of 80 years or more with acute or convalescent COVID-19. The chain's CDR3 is CASSLSGSGSLPLNIQYF. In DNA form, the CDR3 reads TGTGCCAGCAGTTTGTCAGGCAGCGGGAGCCTACCCCTGAACATTCAGTACTTC.